Shown below are 16 T cell receptor beta chains from a single sample sequenced in a study of T cells in women clearing cervical HPV infection. Profiled with immunoSEQ multiplex PCR; TCRdb holds only in-frame clones, not every one. The sample table sets out some 21,000 clones. The source material was blood buffy coat. Receptors were obtained from a woman between 18 and 70 years old with a cervical HPV16 infection that either progressed to CIN3+ or cleared (not recorded which).

About this clone itself: From the germline J gene comes the end of the CDR3, since the read stops 3 residues before it. V gene TRBV4-2 combines with J gene TRBJ2-3; perhaps TRBD1 as D (6 bases). Trimming took off 2 bases at V and 2 bases at J, with 17 bases between the two ends. The CDR3 totals 17 residues. Germline values: CDR1 LGHNA, CDR2 YNFKEQ. The CDR3 DNA, read in part, is TGTGCCAGCAGCCAACCGACACTAGAGGGGGACACAGATACG. Translating it yields CASSQPTLEGDTDT. The whole CDR3 reads CASSQPTLEGDTDTQYF.

Turning to this clone: Read sequence stops 3 residues before the CDR3 end, and the germline J gene provides the missing end. This rearrangement joins TRBV12-3 or TRBV12-4 to TRBJ1-6, with 10 bases lining up with TRBD1. The CDR3 has 14 amino acids. The trim removed 4 bases at V and 9 bases at J, leaving 3 bases unmatched. The CDR3 protein is CASSSTGGGSPLHF. CDR3 DNA, as far as it was read: TGTGCCAGCAGTTCGACAGGGGGCGGTTCACCC.

Note on this clone: The read terminates 3 residues before the CDR3 end, so the remaining end is supplied by the germline J gene. This sequence joins TRBV7-4 and TRBJ1-4, with TRBD1 matching 10 bases. Germline-derived CDR1 and CDR2 are SGHVT and SQSDAQ. J gave up 7 bases and V 8 bases, and 10 bases lay outside the gene matches. The CDR3 loop spans 15 amino acids. Partial CDR3 DNA: TGTGCCAGCGGATGGGGACAGGGGCAGGGTGAAAAA. Protein sequence: CASGWGQGQGEK. The complete CDR3 protein is CASGWGQGQGEKLFF.

Notes on this clone: The read comes to an end 3 residues before the CDR3 does, leaving the germline J gene to fill in the end. The chain carries TRBV10-1 and TRBJ2-4, with D possibly TRBD1 on 6 matching bases. V lost 2 bases and J 0 bases, leaving 11 bases between the germline ends. CDR3 length equals 16 residues. CDR1 WNHNN and CDR2 SYGVQD come from the germline V gene (reference sequence). The CDR3: CASSEGQNLAKNIQYF. Incomplete CDR3 DNA: TGCGCCAGCAGTGAGGGACAGAATTTAGCCAAAAACATT.

To note about this clone: The read finishes 3 residues shy of the CDR3 end, and the germline J gene is used to complete it. The chain is built from TRBV29-1 and TRBJ2-3; 9 bases align to TRBD2. J lost 3 bases, V lost 4 bases, and 8 bases had no gene match. Per the germline V gene, CDR1 is SQVTM and CDR2 is ANQGSEA. This CDR3 is built from 15 residues. CDR3 amino acids: CSVAGRGGRTDTQYF. Incomplete CDR3 DNA: TGCAGCGTTGCGGGGCGGGGGGGCAGGACAGATACG.

Details on this clone: The read halts 3 residues ahead of the CDR3 end, with the missing end drawn from the germline J gene. This chain joins TRBV14 and TRBJ2-7, with 12 bases fitting TRBD2. The CDR3 totals 16 residues. Germline assignment: CDR1 SGHDN and CDR2 FVKESK. J lost 1 base, V lost 4 bases, and 5 bases had no gene match. Partial CDR3 DNA: TGTGCCAGCAGCCTCCGACTAGCGGGAGTATCCTACGAG. Translation: CASSLRLAGVSYE. The entire CDR3 reads CASSLRLAGVSYEQYF.

Concerning this clone itself: The read finishes 3 residues shy of the CDR3 end, and the germline J gene is used to complete it. V gene TRBV7-6 combines with J gene TRBJ1-1; D not certain. Trimming took off 1 base at V and 0 bases at J, with 9 bases between the two ends. CDR1 is SGHVS, CDR2 FNYEAQ, per germline. The length of the CDR3 is 15 residues. This chain's CDR3 is CASSLVPSMNTEAFF. The DNA read from the CDR3 is TGTGCCAGCAGCTTAGTTCCATCCATGAACACTGAA.

About this clone itself: The CDR3 end is not reached by the read, which stops 3 residues before it; the germline J gene fills it in. The rearrangement joins TRBV19 to TRBJ1-6; 10 bases map to TRBD1. The CDR3 runs to 15 residues. Germline lookup yields CDR1 LNHDA and CDR2 SQIVND (reference sequence). J gave up 9 bases and V 5 bases, and 7 bases lay outside the gene matches. Partial CDR3 DNA: TGTGCCAGTAGTCCACCGGGACAGGGGCTTTCACCC. Protein: CASSPPGQGLSP. The whole CDR3 region reads CASSPPGQGLSPLHF.

As regards this clone: The missing CDR3 end, 3 residues past where the read stops, is filled in from the germline J gene. The identical CDR3 is also encoded by other nucleotide sequences in the sample. The rearrangement joins TRBV18 to TRBJ1-3, with TRBD1 identical over 8 bases. The CDR3 has 16 residues. Losses at the gene ends were 6 bases for V and 5 bases for J; bases not matched to a gene: 12. Germline loops: CDR1 KGHSH, CDR2 LQKENI. CDR3 DNA, as far as it was read: TGTGCCAGCTCCCCTCCAGCAGGGGGCGGAAGAAACACC. This gives the protein CASSPPAGGGRNT. The full CDR3 is CASSPPAGGGRNTIYF. Looking up the rest from reference TRBV18 and TRBJ1-3 gives the full variable domain: NAGVMQNPRHLVRRRGQEARLRCSPMKGHSHVYWYRQLPEEGLKFMVYLQKENIIDESGMPKERFSAEFPKEGPSILRIQQVVRGDSAAYFCASSPPAGGGRNTIYFGEGSWLTVV.

The DNA read from the CDR3 is TGTGCCAGTAGTCTCCCCTGGGAGGGACAAAATGGT. This sequence encodes CASSLPWEGQNG. In full, the CDR3 is CASSLPWEGQNGQYF. The chain employs TRBV19 and TRBJ2-4; D is possibly TRBD2 (7 bases). The read ends 3 residues shy of where the CDR3 ends; the end is completed using the germline J gene. This CDR3 is 15 amino acids long. Germline-derived CDR1 and CDR2 are LNHDA and SQIVND (reference sequence).

On this clone: The read comes to an end 3 residues before the CDR3 does, leaving the germline J gene to fill in the end. The gene calls are TRBV7-8 and TRBJ1-1, with unresolved D. The CDR3 consists of 13 residues. CDR1 and CDR2 from the germline V gene are SGHVS and FQNEAQ. V was pared by 2 bases and J by 6 bases, with 10 bases between. The covered CDR3 bases are TGTGCCAGCAGCTTAATCAGTCGGGCTGAA. It is translated as CASSLISRAE. The CDR3 reads in full as CASSLISRAEAFF.

About this clone: The read ends 3 residues shy of where the CDR3 ends; the end is completed using the germline J gene. This rearrangement joins TRBV7-3 to TRBJ2-1; D might be TRBD2 (6 bases). CDR1 is SGHTA, CDR2 FQGTGA, per germline. V lost 6 bases to trimming and J lost 9 bases, with 24 bases between them. The CDR3 runs 16 residues. The CDR3 bases that were read are TGTGCCAGCAGGTTAGACGGGGGTGCACTAGCAGGTGAG. Its protein is CASRLDGGALAGE. The whole CDR3 protein is CASRLDGGALAGEQFF.

CDR3 DNA (partial): TGCGCCAGCAGCCATGGACAGGGGGAACCAAATTCACCA. Translating gives CASSHGQGEPNSP. The complete CDR3 reads CASSHGQGEPNSPLFF. The rearrangement links TRBV4-1 to TRBJ1-4; 10 bases match TRBD1. The CDR3 extends 3 residues past the end of the read, so its final part is completed from the germline J gene. There are 16 residues in the CDR3. From germline, CDR1 is MGHRA and CDR2 YSYEKL.

The part of the CDR3 DNA that was read is TGTGCCAGCAGCGCGCGGACAGGGGATAATTCACCC. Translation gives CASSARTGDNSP. The full CDR3 is CASSARTGDNSPLHF. This sequence joins TRBV11-3 and TRBJ1-6; 9 bases fit TRBD1. The observed sequence ends 3 residues before the CDR3 terminus, with the missing tail filled in from the germline J gene. The CDR3 is 15 amino acids. Germline V gives CDR1 SGHNT, CDR2 YENEEA. V dropped 5 bases and J dropped 5; count of bases not matched to a gene: 4.

As regards this clone: The read finishes 3 residues shy of the CDR3 end, and the germline J gene is used to complete it. The chain is built from TRBV29-1 and TRBJ2-1; TRBD1 matches at 10 bases. Germline V CDR1 and CDR2: SQVTM, ANQGSEA. V shed 6 bases and J 6 bases; nucleotides not matched to a gene: 8. CDR3 size: 14 residues. CDR3 bases read: TGCAGCGTCTACGGACAGGGGGGTGGCAATGAG. The encoded protein is CSVYGQGGGNE. The whole CDR3 sequence is CSVYGQGGGNEQFF.

With respect to this clone: The read ends 3 residues shy of where the CDR3 ends; the end is completed using the germline J gene. The rearrangement joins TRBV2 to TRBJ2-5; D may be TRBD1 (5 bases). CDR3 size: 13 residues. Germline V CDR1 and CDR2: SNHLY, FYNNEI. The germline V and J ends were trimmed by 6 bases and 1 base, with 9 bases remaining between them. CDR3 bases read: TGTGCCAGCAGACTAACAGGCCAAGAGACC. It specifies CASRLTGQET. The whole CDR3 protein is CASRLTGQETQYF.